Below are 31 T cell receptor beta chains sequenced from a single sample in a study of memory CD4+ T cells and cytomegalovirus serostatus (dated by TCRdb to between 2018 and 2020). The protocol used for the library was the immunoSEQ multiplex PCR assay. Not all clones reach the TCRdb copy of this immuneACCESS table, which keeps in-frame sequences only. Checked studies attribute under half of the gap to unresolved V genes and leave the rest unexplained. The table for this sample lists over 35,000 clones; roughly 80% of them were counted only once. Approximately 0.96% of the sample rests with the top ten. A FACSAria II was used to sort memory CD4+ T cells, defined as single viable CD3+CD4+CD8-CD45RO+ cells. Source material: memory CD4+ T cells from blood. These TCRs come from an adult in good health and CMV-seronegative.

Concerning this clone itself: The same CDR3 can be traced to other DNA sequences in this sample. This chain uses TRBV30 with TRBJ1-3, with D perhaps matching TRBD1 (6 bases). The CDR3 runs 13 residues. Germline loops: CDR1 GTSNPN, CDR2 SVGIG (reference sequence). Between the trimmed V and J ends, which lost 2 bases and 4 bases, there was a span of 9 bases. CDR3 nucleotide sequence: TGTGCCTGGAGTACAGGGTCGGGAAACACCATATATTTT. This gives the protein CAWSTGSGNTIYF.

The genes are TRBV5-5 and TRBJ2-7, with D possibly TRBD2 on 5 matching bases. Germline V gene data show CDR1 as SGHKS and CDR2 as YYEKEE (reference sequence). The CDR3 is made up of 14 amino acids. Trimming removed 3 bases from V and 4 bases from J, with 14 bases in between. CDR3 region: CASSSSGTAYEQYF. The CDR3 DNA sequence: TGTGCCAGCAGCTCCTCGGGAACGGCGTACGAGCAGTACTTC.

This clone has a handful of counts. The chain uses TRBV5-4 and TRBJ2-1; 9 bases line up with TRBD2. With 3 bases clipped from V and 6 bases from J, the junction kept 4 bases outside the gene matches. This CDR3 contains 14 residues. The germline gives CDR1 SGHNT, CDR2 YYREEE (reference sequence). For the CDR3, the DNA is TGTGCCAGCAGCTCCAGACTAGCGGTCAATGAGCAGTTCTTC. This encodes CASSSRLAVNEQFF.

The rearrangement uses TRBV2 and TRBJ1-2, with D possibly matching TRBD1 (5 bases). V lost 3 bases to trimming and J lost 4 bases, with 12 bases between them. The CDR3 extends over 14 amino acids. Germline V gene lookup returns CDR1 SNHLY and CDR2 FYNNEI. CDR3 sequence (DNA): TGTGCCAGCAGTGAGAGGGGCAGCCTCTATGGCTACACCTTC. Protein: CASSERGSLYGYTF.

The gene calls are TRBV7-3 and TRBJ1-1; D remains ambiguous. Trimming shortened V by 5 bases and J by 0 bases, and 7 bases separated the two germline ends. This CDR3 has 13 residues. Germline values: CDR1 SGHTA, CDR2 FQGTGA. CDR3 region: CASSPSVNTEAFF. As DNA, the CDR3 is TGTGCCAGCAGCCCCTCGGTGAACACTGAAGCTTTCTTT.

The chain joins TRBV18 to TRBJ1-1; 8 bases match TRBD1. The V gene end was trimmed by 4 bases and the J gene end by 5 bases; junction bases not matched to a gene: 12. CDR3 size: 16 residues. Germline V CDR1 and CDR2: KGHSH, LQKENI. The CDR3 sequence: CASSQTRQGPGTEAFF. The CDR3 DNA is TGTGCCAGCTCACAAACCCGACAGGGGCCGGGGACTGAAGCTTTCTTT.

This clone was picked up one time. The chain links TRBV5-4 to TRBJ2-5; 9 bases fit TRBD1. V lost 6 bases, J lost 2 bases, and 2 bases stayed unmatched. The CDR3 contains 13 residues. CDR1 SGHNT and CDR2 YYREEE come from the germline V gene (reference sequence). DNA of the CDR3: TGTGCCAGCACGGGGACAGGGCAAGAGACCCAGTACTTC. As protein: CASTGTGQETQYF.

The chain has TRBV7-2 and TRBJ2-2; D is ambiguous. Germline assignment: CDR1 SGHTA and CDR2 FQGNSA. The CDR3 loop spans 14 amino acids. Trimming shortened V by 5 bases and J by 2 bases, and 9 bases separated the two germline ends. In nucleotides, the CDR3 is TGTGCCAGCAGCGTCAACCCAAACACCGGGGAGCTGTTTTTT. Translated, it gives CASSVNPNTGELFF.

The chain is built from TRBV4-2 and TRBJ1-1; D is uncertain. The CDR3 is 14 residues long. The germline V gene has CDR1 LGHNA and CDR2 YNFKEQ. With 0 bases removed from V and 1 base from J, the gap between germline ends came to 6 bases. CDR3 residues: CASSQDGKNTEAFF. CDR3 nucleotides: TGTGCCAGCAGCCAAGACGGCAAGAACACTGAAGCTTTCTTT.

The chain carries TRBV27 and TRBJ1-6; D perhaps matches TRBD1 (5 bases). V was trimmed by 3 bases and J by 9 bases, leaving 12 bases between them. The CDR3 consists of 14 residues. Germline V CDR1 and CDR2: MNHEY, SMNVEV (reference sequence). The CDR3 loop is CASSFLGGGSPLHF. The CDR3 nucleotides are TGTGCCAGCAGTTTCCTCGGGGGTGGTTCACCCCTCCACTTT.

The rearrangement joins TRBV5-6 to TRBJ2-5; tentative D call: TRBD1 (5 bases). The V end was cut by 2 bases, the J end by 4 bases, with 12 bases between. The V gene's germline CDR1 is SGHDT and CDR2 YYEEEE. The CDR3 is 14 amino acids. In DNA form, the CDR3 reads TGTGCCAGCAGCTTCAGGGTTGCAGCAGAGACCCAGTACTTC. Translation gives CASSFRVAAETQYF.

The chain employs TRBV25-1 and TRBJ1-1; tentative D call: TRBD1 (6 bases). The V end was cut by 2 bases, the J end by 7 bases, with 14 bases between. CDR3 length: 14 amino acids. CDR1 MGHDK and CDR2 SYGVNS come from the germline V gene. The CDR3 here is CASSERQGRVEAFF. CDR3 nucleotide sequence: TGTGCCAGCAGTGAAAGGCAGGGGCGCGTTGAAGCTTTCTTT.

The chain recombines TRBV2 with TRBJ2-1; D is unresolved. In germline, CDR1 is SNHLY, CDR2 FYNNEI. The CDR3 is made up of 15 amino acids. V lost 8 bases and J lost 0, with 14 bases in between. As DNA, the CDR3 is TGTGCCAGCGGCACAGCCGTCTCCTCCTACAATGAGCAGTTCTTC. The encoded protein is CASGTAVSSYNEQFF.

The chain uses TRBV6-5 and TRBJ1-1; D might be TRBD1 (5 bases). V was trimmed by 0 bases and J by 5 bases, leaving 16 bases between them. The germline CDR1 and CDR2 sequences are MNHEY and SVGAGI. The CDR3 covers 16 residues. CDR3 DNA sequence: TGTGCCAGCAGTTACTCGAAGGGGTACTATGGAACTGAAGCTTTCTTT. Encoded protein: CASSYSKGYYGTEAFF.

V usage is TRBV13 and J usage is TRBJ1-1; 12 nucleotides agree with TRBD1. Looked up from germline, CDR1 is PRHDT and CDR2 is FYEKMQ (reference sequence). The CDR3 length is 18 residues. V dropped 5 bases and J dropped 3; count of bases not matched to a gene: 13. In DNA form, the CDR3 reads TGTGCCAGCAGCACGCAACCGGGACAGGGGGCAGGGGACACTGAAGCTTTCTTT. Its translation is CASSTQPGQGAGDTEAFF.

V gene TRBV18 combines with J gene TRBJ1-1; no definite D call. The CDR3 sequence is 15 residues long. Germline loops: CDR1 KGHSH, CDR2 LQKENI. V lost 6 bases, J lost 7 bases, and 21 bases lay in between. The CDR3 nucleotides are TGTGCCAGCTCGGATTCCGGGCCCCCGGGCGATGAAGCTTTCTTT. Protein product: CASSDSGPPGDEAFF. The full variable domain, rest sourced from reference TRBV18 and TRBJ1-1, is NAGVMQNPRHLVRRRGQEARLRCSPMKGHSHVYWYRQLPEEGLKFMVYLQKENIIDESGMPKERFSAEFPKEGPSILRIQQVVRGDSAAYFCASSDSGPPGDEAFFGQGTRLTVV.

The chain recombines TRBV4-2 with TRBJ2-5, with D perhaps matching TRBD1 (5 bases). CDR1 and CDR2 (germline): LGHNA, YNFKEQ. The CDR3 covers 14 residues. Trimming took off 2 bases at V and 2 bases at J, with 9 bases between the two ends. The CDR3 loop is CASSQRQNQETQYF. CDR3 nucleotide sequence: TGTGCCAGCAGCCAACGACAGAATCAAGAGACCCAGTACTTC.

This chain connects TRBV7-9 to TRBJ1-2, with unresolved D. Trimming stripped 3 bases from V and 2 bases from J, with 7 bases between. This CDR3 spans 13 amino acids. Germline V gene sequence: CDR1 SEHNR, CDR2 FQNEAQ (reference sequence). DNA of the CDR3: TGTGCCAGCAGCTTTGACGGGAACTATGGCTACACCTTC. It encodes CASSFDGNYGYTF.

This rearrangement joins TRBV7-2 to TRBJ1-5; perhaps TRBD1 as D (5 bases). The CDR3 loop spans 16 amino acids. The V and J ends lost 6 bases and 1 base respectively, with 16 bases between them. Per the germline V gene, CDR1 is SGHTA and CDR2 is FQGNSA. The chain's CDR3 is CASSPLGGASNQPQHF. In DNA, the CDR3 is TGTGCCAGCAGTCCCTTGGGGGGAGCGAGCAATCAGCCCCAGCATTTT.

The chain recombines TRBV4-2 with TRBJ1-2, with 9 bases aligning to TRBD1. This CDR3 spans 15 amino acids. V gave up 4 bases and J gave up 8 bases; unmatched junction bases: 11. Per the germline V gene, CDR1 is LGHNA and CDR2 is YNFKEQ. The CDR3 DNA reads as TGTGCCAGCAGCCCCGACCGGGACAGGGACGTCGGCTACACCTTC. It yields the protein CASSPDRDRDVGYTF.

As concerns this clone: This CDR3 is also generated by other DNA sequences in the sample. This rearrangement joins TRBV18 to TRBJ1-1, with 9 bases matching TRBD1. V was pared by 6 bases and J by 1 base, with 3 bases of the junction left unmatched. There are 14 residues in the CDR3. CDR1 is KGHSH, CDR2 LQKENI, per germline. The CDR3: CASSPGQGNTEAFF. The CDR3 coding sequence is TGTGCCAGCTCCCCGGGACAGGGGAACACTGAAGCTTTCTTT.

This clone was seen a few times. CDR3 sequence reads: CASSVRGASTEAFF. In DNA form, the CDR3 reads TGTGCCAGTAGCGTCAGGGGGGCGAGTACTGAAGCTTTCTTT. V is TRBV19 and J is TRBJ1-1; TRBD1 matches at 7 bases. V lost 6 bases and J lost 5; bases outside the gene matches: 9. The CDR3 runs to 14 residues. The germline V gene encodes CDR1 LNHDA and CDR2 SQIVND (reference sequence). Supplemented by reference TRBV19 and TRBJ1-1, the full variable domain reads DGGITQSPKYLFRKEGQNVTLSCEQNLNHDAMYWYRQDPGQGLRLIYYSQIVNDFQKGDIAEGYSVSREKKESFPLTVTSAQKNPTAFYLCASSVRGASTEAFFGQGTRLTVV.

There are a few counts of this clone. The genes are TRBV19 and TRBJ1-2; 8 bases are shared with TRBD1. V lost 3 bases to trimming and J lost 9 bases; unmatched junction nucleotides: 12. CDR1 is LNHDA, CDR2 SQIVND, per germline (reference sequence). This CDR3 contains 15 residues. The CDR3: CASSMGSDRVPSYTF. The DNA for the CDR3 is TGTGCCAGTAGTATGGGTTCGGACAGGGTCCCCAGCTACACCTTC.

This chain connects TRBV30 to TRBJ1-2; maybe TRBD1 (6 bases). The CDR3 consists of 15 residues. Looked up from germline, CDR1 is GTSNPN and CDR2 is SVGIG (reference sequence). Trimming shortened V by 0 bases and J by 7 bases, and 18 bases separated the two germline ends. CDR3 amino acids: CAWSVGHGGALGYTF. Here the CDR3 DNA reads TGTGCCTGGAGTGTAGGGCATGGGGGGGCTCTTGGCTACACCTTC.

The V and J genes are TRBV28 and TRBJ2-7; a possible D gene is TRBD1 (6 bases). Per the germline V gene, CDR1 is MDHEN and CDR2 is SYDVKM. This CDR3 contains 14 residues. The V and J ends lost 6 bases and 6 bases respectively, with 18 bases between them. Written as DNA, the CDR3 is TGTGCCAGCAGCCGAGTCACAGGGATCGGCGAGCAGTACTTC. Amino acid sequence: CASSRVTGIGEQYF.

The chain has TRBV6-1 and TRBJ1-3, with no clear D. Germline V gives CDR1 MNHNS, CDR2 SASEGT. Trimming pared 4 bases from V and 3 bases from J, leaving 16 bases between. The CDR3 contains 16 residues. CDR3 DNA sequence: TGTGCCAGCAGTGCAAAGACCCGGTCAGGTGGAAACACCATATATTTT. It codes for CASSAKTRSGGNTIYF.

This clone was seen more than once but under ten times. This rearrangement joins TRBV6-6 to TRBJ2-1, with D tentatively TRBD1 (6 bases). Between the trimmed V and J ends, which lost 6 bases and 10 bases, there was a span of 13 bases. The CDR3 totals 12 residues. From germline, CDR1 is MNHNY and CDR2 SVGAGI (reference sequence). The CDR3 region is CASRPGHFEQFF. The DNA for the CDR3 is TGTGCCAGCAGACCGGGACATTTCGAGCAGTTCTTC.

This chain joins TRBV4-2 and TRBJ1-5, with 8 bases that match TRBD1. CDR3 length: 13 residues. CDR1 is LGHNA and CDR2 is YNFKEQ in the germline V gene. V lost 4 bases, J lost 6 bases, and 2 bases stayed unmatched. CDR3 coding DNA: TGTGCCAGCAGCCCCGACAGGGGTCAGCCCCAGCATTTT. Encoded protein: CASSPDRGQPQHF.

The chain links TRBV10-3 to TRBJ2-7, with TRBD2 identical over 13 bases. CDR3 length: 14 residues. The V segment lost 7 bases and the J segment 3 bases; nucleotides outside the gene matches: 3. Germline assignment: CDR1 ENHRY and CDR2 SYGVKD. For the CDR3, the DNA is TGTGCCATCAAGGGGACTAGCGGGAACTACGAGCAGTACTTC. Translating it yields CAIKGTSGNYEQYF.

This clone was observed once. V gene TRBV4-2 combines with J gene TRBJ2-3; no firm D call. This CDR3 is 13 amino acids long. CDR1 and CDR2 from the germline V gene are LGHNA and YNFKEQ. V was shortened by 0 bases and J by 4 bases, with 5 bases between the two germline ends. The CDR3 region has the DNA TGTGCCAGCAGCCAAGAGCTCCCAGATACGCAGTATTTT. Protein: CASSQELPDTQYF.

This clone was recorded a few times. The chain combines TRBV2 with TRBJ2-4; D may be TRBD1 or TRBD2 (5 bases each). This CDR3 spans 16 amino acids. V was trimmed by 0 bases and J by 1 base, leaving 10 bases between them. The germline V gene has CDR1 SNHLY and CDR2 FYNNEI. CDR3: CASSEAMGVAKNIQYF. CDR3 bases: TGTGCCAGCAGTGAAGCGATGGGGGTGGCCAAAAACATTCAGTACTTC.